This T cell receptor (beta chain) is from a study of blood T cell repertoires in COVID-19. The overall study: PBMCs, B-cell-depleted T cells, or T cells provided the cDNA or gDNA that made up the material.

This table comes from immunoSEQ multiplex PCR, and its TCRdb copy is limited to in-frame clones, with some not included. The data show approximately 270,000 clones, about 91% seen once. Trimming removed 5 bases at V and 5 bases at J, with 9 bases between. The germline V gene encodes CDR1 SEHNR and CDR2 FQNEAQ (reference sequence). The length of the CDR3 is 12 residues. Sequencing was performed on peripheral blood. The receptor was derived from a woman in her 30s with COVID-19, enrolled during active disease. The chain has TRBV7-9 and TRBJ2-5; no clear D. CDR3 sequence (DNA): TGTGCCAGCAGCCCGATCGGTGAGACCCAGTACTTC. This translates into CASSPIGETQYF.